A selection of T cell receptor beta chains follows, all from one sample in a study of memory CD4+ T cells and cytomegalovirus serostatus. The table came from immunoSEQ multiplex PCR; TCRdb's copy has only in-frame clones and leaves some out. The table has tens of thousands of clones, roughly three quarters seen once. The sequencing input was memory CD4+ T cells from blood. These receptors all stem from an adult in good health and CMV-seronegative. Both conserved end residues are part of each CDR3. The D gene is left open where the match is weak. Clone size, where shown, is once, few, many, or a class for clones that have expanded.

once | TRBJ1-5 | TRBV21-1 | . | CASSNLDKSNQPQHF | TGTGCCAGCAGCAACCTGGACAAAAGCAATCAGCCCCAGCATTTT
. | TRBJ1-1 | TRBV28 | TRBD1 | CATGQGYTEAFF | TGTGCCACCGGACAGGGGTACACTGAAGCTTTCTTT
. | TRBJ1-4 | TRBV27 | TRBD1 | CASRKQGGSEKLFF | TGTGCCAGCAGAAAGCAGGGGGGAAGTGAAAAACTGTTTTTT
. | TRBJ1-6 | TRBV30 | . | CAWSTGINSPLHF | TGTGCCTGGAGTACAGGGATCAATTCACCCCTCCACTTT
. | TRBJ1-4 | TRBV6-1 | TRBD1 | CASRAAGTGGEKLFF | TGTGCCAGCAGAGCTGCCGGGACAGGGGGCGAAAAACTGTTTTTT
. | TRBJ2-3 | TRBV19 | TRBD2 | CASSTSGGAKSQYF | TGTGCCAGTAGTACTAGCGGGGGGGCCAAATCGCAGTATTTT
. | TRBJ2-7 | TRBV5-8 | . | CASHRLTVYEQYF | TGTGCCAGCCATAGACTGACAGTCTACGAGCAGTACTTC
. | TRBJ2-1 | TRBV5-8 | . | CASSLMVGRGLYNEQFF | TGTGCCAGCAGCTTGATGGTGGGCCGGGGGCTTTACAATGAGCAGTTCTTC
. | TRBJ1-1 | TRBV25-1 | . | CASSEMGRAEAFF | TGTGCCAGCAGTGAAATGGGTAGGGCTGAAGCTTTCTTT
few | TRBJ2-5 | TRBV27 | TRBD2 | CASRSSGGARETQYF | TGTGCCAGCAGATCTTCCGGGGGGGCGAGGGAGACCCAGTACTTC
once | TRBJ2-2 | TRBV28 | . | CASSHRRGYTGELFF | TGTGCCAGCAGTCACCGCAGGGGATACACCGGGGAGCTGTTTTTT
few | TRBJ1-5 | TRBV2 | . | CASSDLYRQPQHF | TGTGCCAGCAGTGATCTTTACCGTCAGCCCCAGCATTTT
. | TRBJ1-2 | TRBV2 | . | CASGTQGRQTNYGYTF | TGTGCCAGCGGGACTCAGGGTCGACAGACAAACTATGGCTACACCTTC
. | TRBJ2-7 | TRBV12-5 | . | CASDQYFRSTTYEQYF | TGTGCTAGTGACCAATACTTCCGGTCTACCACCTACGAGCAGTACTTC
. | TRBJ1-1 | TRBV16 | . | CASSHQRETEAFF | TGTGCCAGCAGCCACCAGAGGGAGACTGAAGCTTTCTTT
. | TRBJ1-4 | TRBV19 | . | CASSPGRVREKLFF | TGTGCCAGTAGTCCCGGGAGGGTGCGTGAAAAACTGTTTTTT
. | TRBJ1-3 | TRBV7-9 | . | CASSLVNGGTGNTIYF | TGTGCCAGCAGCTTAGTAAACGGGGGGACTGGAAACACCATATATTTT
. | TRBJ1-1 | TRBV29-1 | . | CSVDYGGKAFF | TGCAGCGTTGACTATGGTGGAAAAGCTTTCTTT
. | TRBJ2-5 | TRBV2 | . | CASSPFMGSTETQYF | TGTGCCAGCAGTCCCTTTATGGGGTCAACGGAGACCCAGTACTTC
. | TRBJ1-4 | TRBV7-8 | . | CASSLARLAGHNEKLFF | TGTGCCAGCAGCTTAGCCCGTTTGGCAGGTCATAATGAAAAACTGTTTTTT
. | TRBJ1-3 | TRBV4-1 | TRBD1 | CASSQATGARNTIYF | TGCGCCAGCAGCCAGGCTACAGGGGCCCGAAACACCATATATTTT
once | TRBJ2-4 | TRBV6-1 | TRBD1 | CASSEGGAWDIQYF | TGTGCCAGCAGCGAAGGGGGCGCTTGGGACATTCAGTACTTC
few | TRBJ1-4 | TRBV7-9 | . | CASQRTNEKLFF | TGTGCCTCACAGCGGACTAATGAAAAACTGTTTTTT
. | TRBJ2-1 | TRBV19 | . | CASRNTGANAYNEQFF | TGTGCCAGTAGAAACACGGGGGCTAACGCTTACAATGAGCAGTTCTTC
. | TRBJ1-1 | TRBV29-1 | . | CSGYSAWTEAFF | TGCAGCGGATACTCGGCCTGGACTGAAGCTTTCTTT
. | TRBJ2-2 | TRBV12-5 | TRBD2 | CASGSGEGPGELFF | TGTGCTAGTGGTTCCGGGGAGGGCCCCGGGGAGCTGTTTTTT